The rows below give T cell receptor beta chains drawn from one sample of a study of cytomegalovirus exposure and HLA in healthy donors. Sequenced by immunoSEQ multiplex PCR; TCRdb stores in-frame clones only, minus some. The sample gives tens of thousands of clones, about three quarters of which show up once; more than 2.5% is in the top ten. The material sequenced was PBMCs. The receptors originated from a young man in good health and CMV-seronegative. CDR3s include the opening cysteine and the closing phenylalanine or tryptophan. A D gene is named only where the DNA matches it firmly. Only some rows state a clone size, as once, few, many or a class for expanded clones.

d_call	v_call	j_call	clone_size	cdr3_nt	cdr3_aa
-	TRBV2	TRBJ1-6	few	TGTGCCAGCAGTGAAAATAGTCCTGATTATAATTCCCCCCTCCACTTT	CASSENSPDYNSPLHF
TRBD2	TRBV19	TRBJ2-4	-	TGTGCCAGTTGGGACTATGGGAAAAACATTCAGTACTTC	CASWDYGKNIQYF
TRBD2	TRBV27	TRBJ2-2	once	TGTGCCAGCAGCCTCAGACTACTAGCGGACACGAACACCGGGGAGCTGTTTTTT	CASSLRLLADTNTGELFF
-	TRBV7-3	TRBJ1-2	-	TGTGCCAGCAGCTTGCCGGGAAGCTATGGCTACACCTTC	CASSLPGSYGYTF
TRBD2	TRBV9	TRBJ2-3	-	TGTGCCAGCAGCGTAGATAGCGGGGGCACAGATACGCAGTATTTT	CASSVDSGGTDTQYF
-	TRBV28	TRBJ2-2	-	TGTGCCTCCAAGGCAAACAGAGATTCCACCGGGGAGCTGTTTTTT	CASKANRDSTGELFF
TRBD2	TRBV5-8	TRBJ2-1	-	TGTGCCAGCAGCGCACCACGGACTAGCGGCGCCGATGAGCAGTTCTTC	CASSAPRTSGADEQFF
TRBD2	TRBV5-1	TRBJ2-2	-	TGCGCCAGCAGCTTGGATGCGGGGGGGCCGAACACCGGGGAGCTGTTTTTT	CASSLDAGGPNTGELFF
-	TRBV4-2	TRBJ1-5	-	TGTGCCAGCAGCCAAGAGGGACAACCCGATCAGCCCCAGCATTTT	CASSQEGQPDQPQHF
TRBD1	TRBV6-1	TRBJ1-2	once	TGTGCCAGCAAAACAGGGGGCCTCTATGGCTACACCTTC	CASKTGGLYGYTF
TRBD1	TRBV7-2	TRBJ2-2	-	TGTGCCAGCCTAACCGACAGGGCCGGGGAGCTGTTTTTT	CASLTDRAGELFF
-	TRBV2	TRBJ2-3	-	TGTGCCAGTCAAAACAGGTTAAGCACAGATACGCAGTATTTT	CASQNRLSTDTQYF
TRBD2	TRBV6-5	TRBJ2-1	-	TGTGCCAGCAGATACGGGGGGGCCGACAATGAGCAGTTCTTC	CASRYGGADNEQFF
-	TRBV20-1	TRBJ1-2	few	TGCAGTGCCGGTGACAGTGGCTACACCTTC	CSAGDSGYTF
-	TRBV6-5	TRBJ2-1	few	TGTGCCAGCAGTTACTCTGGCACAAACAATGAGCAGTTCTTC	CASSYSGTNNEQFF
TRBD1	TRBV7-3	TRBJ2-5	-	TGTGCCAGCAGCTTAGGGACAGGCCAAGAGACCCAGTACTTC	CASSLGTGQETQYF
-	TRBV15	TRBJ2-4	-	TGTGCCACCAGCAGAGATTCGCGGAGACTAGCCAAAAACATTCAGTACTTC	CATSRDSRRLAKNIQYF
-	TRBV19	TRBJ1-2	-	TGTGCCAGTAGTTGGGTTTCGGGTGGCTACACCTTC	CASSWVSGGYTF
-	TRBV6-5	TRBJ1-2	-	TGTGCCAGCAGGACGGACAGAGCTAACTATGGCTACACCTTC	CASRTDRANYGYTF
TRBD2	TRBV18	TRBJ2-7	-	TGTGCCAGCTCACTAAAAACTAGCGGGGGGGCCGGACCTTCCTACGAGCAGTACTTC	CASSLKTSGGAGPSYEQYF
-	TRBV10-1	TRBJ2-2	-	TGCGCCAGCAGTGGGCCCGAGAACACCGGGGAGCTGTTTTTT	CASSGPENTGELFF
-	TRBV6-6	TRBJ1-1	-	TGTGCCAGCAGCCGCCGAGAGAACACTGAAGCTTTCTTT	CASSRRENTEAFF
TRBD1	TRBV29-1	TRBJ1-4	-	TGCAGCGTACAACAGGGGAGGAATGAAAAACTGTTTTTT	CSVQQGRNEKLFF
TRBD2	TRBV25-1	TRBJ2-7	-	TGTGCCACCGAAGGCGGGGGGCAGTACTTC	CATEGGGQYF
TRBD1	TRBV10-3	TRBJ1-1	few	TGTGCCATCAGTCCCGGGACAGGGGTGGGTAACACTGAAGCTTTCTTT	CAISPGTGVGNTEAFF
-	TRBV5-1	TRBJ1-1	-	TGCGCCAGCAGCTTGGATGGGGAGGGCACTGAAGCTTTCTTT	CASSLDGEGTEAFF
TRBD1	TRBV5-6	TRBJ2-5	-	TGTGCCAGCAGCAGAAGACAGGGCCCAGGAGAGACCCAGTACTTC	CASSRRQGPGETQYF
-	TRBV20-1	TRBJ2-1	-	TGCAGTCCTTTTAGCAACAATGAGCAGTTCTTC	CSPFSNNEQFF
TRBD1	TRBV6-6	TRBJ1-1	-	TGTGCCAGCAGACAGGGGGTGAACACTGAAGCTTTCTTT	CASRQGVNTEAFF
-	TRBV2	TRBJ2-2	-	TGTGCCAGCAGTGAATTTGGGAGGGGGGGCACCGGGGAGCTGTTTTTT	CASSEFGRGGTGELFF
-	TRBV30	TRBJ2-5	-	TGTGCCTGGAGTTTCCAGGGGGAGGCCCAGTACTTC	CAWSFQGEAQYF
TRBD1	TRBV14	TRBJ1-2	few	TGTGCCAGCAGCCAAGGAGCTGCATCACAGGGGGCGTACGGCTACACCTTC	CASSQGAASQGAYGYTF
-	TRBV27	TRBJ2-5	once	TGTGCCAGCAGTTCGGACAAAGCCTGGAGGACCCAGTACTTC	CASSSDKAWRTQYF
-	TRBV7-9	TRBJ2-3	-	TGTGCCAGCAGCCTGAACTCCGGGGGGCCCTCCACCGTTTCGCAGTATTTT	CASSLNSGGPSTVSQYF
TRBD2	TRBV5-6	TRBJ2-2	-	TGTGCCAGCAGCTGGGGAGCGGGGGGGAACACCGGGGAGCTGTTTTTT	CASSWGAGGNTGELFF